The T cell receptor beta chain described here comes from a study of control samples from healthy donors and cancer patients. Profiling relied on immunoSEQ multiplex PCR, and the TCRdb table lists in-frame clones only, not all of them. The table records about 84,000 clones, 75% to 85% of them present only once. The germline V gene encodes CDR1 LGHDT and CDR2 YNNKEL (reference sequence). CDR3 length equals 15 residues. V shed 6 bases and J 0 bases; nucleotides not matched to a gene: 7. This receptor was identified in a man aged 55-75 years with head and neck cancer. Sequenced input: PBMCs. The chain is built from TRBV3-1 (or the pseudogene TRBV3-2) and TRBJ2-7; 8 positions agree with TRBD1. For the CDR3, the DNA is TGTGCCAGCAGTCAAAGACAGGGGCCCTCCTACGAGCAGTACTTC. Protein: CASSQRQGPSYEQYF.